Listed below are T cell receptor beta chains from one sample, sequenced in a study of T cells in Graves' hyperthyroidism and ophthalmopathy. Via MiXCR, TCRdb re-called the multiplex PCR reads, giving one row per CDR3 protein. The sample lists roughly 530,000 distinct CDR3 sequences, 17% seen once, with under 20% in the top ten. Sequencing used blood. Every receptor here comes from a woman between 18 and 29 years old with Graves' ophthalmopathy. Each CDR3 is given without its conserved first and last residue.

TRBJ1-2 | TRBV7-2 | ASSLGVGGYGYT
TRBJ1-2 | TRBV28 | AGGGTGGFGGYT
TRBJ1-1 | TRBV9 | ASSYLSGGHTEAF
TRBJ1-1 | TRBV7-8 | ASSLWVGTEAF
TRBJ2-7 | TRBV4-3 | ASSQEEARGFSEQY
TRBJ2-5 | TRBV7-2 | ASRGPDRETQY
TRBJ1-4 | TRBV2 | ASSDQGGNEKLF
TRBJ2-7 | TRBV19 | ASSISSRSVYEQY
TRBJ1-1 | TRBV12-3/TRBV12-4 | ASSLIGRNTEAF
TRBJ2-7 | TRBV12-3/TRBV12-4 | ASSTRQGPYEQY
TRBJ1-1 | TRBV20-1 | SATTTGWNTEAF
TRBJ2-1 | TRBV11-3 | ASSPHSGGPNEQF
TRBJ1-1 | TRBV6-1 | ASSEEWSNTEAF
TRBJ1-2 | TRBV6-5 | ASSYSAANYGCT
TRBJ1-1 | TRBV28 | ASSLMQGLNTEAF